This is a list of T cell receptor beta chains from one sample in a study of control samples from healthy donors and cancer patients. Produced via immunoSEQ multiplex PCR; TCRdb's table is partial and in-frame only. The repertoire includes 60,000 to 80,000 clones, about 90% of them detected once, and about 4% sits in the top ten. What was sequenced was blood. The receptors come from a woman aged 45-60 years in good health. Each CDR3 is given with its conserved first and last residue. Each record gives: V gene, D gene, CDR3 length, J gene, clone size, CDR3 DNA, CDR3 protein. The D gene is left open where the match is weak. Not all rows give a size; the values are once, few, many and, for expanded clones, a class.

>TRBV3-1/TRBV3-2|NA|15|TRBJ2-7|NA
TGTGCCAGCAGCCAAGATCTAGGGGTATTCTACGAGCAGTACTTC
CASSQDLGVFYEQYF
>TRBV27|NA|14|TRBJ1-5|NA
TGTGCCAGCAGTTTTCTTCAGGGCCATCAGCCCCAGCATTTT
CASSFLQGHQPQHF
>TRBV2|TRBD2|15|TRBJ2-1|NA
TGTGCCAGCGGGGGGACTAGCGGGGTGGTCGATGAGCAGTTCTTC
CASGGTSGVVDEQFF
>TRBV10-3|NA|13|TRBJ2-1|NA
TGTGCCATCAGTAACGGGGACTACAATGAGCAGTTCTTC
CAISNGDYNEQFF
>TRBV21-1|NA|20|TRBJ2-6|NA
TGTGCCAGCAGCAAAAAACAACCGGGACAGGGGGACTCTGGGGCCAACGTCCTGACTTTC
CASSKKQPGQGDSGANVLTF
>TRBV2|NA|15|TRBJ1-2|NA
TGTGCCAGCACCCCGGCAGGGGTGGCCCTTTATGGCTACACCTTC
CASTPAGVALYGYTF
>TRBV6-5|TRBD1|12|TRBJ1-1|NA
TGTGCCAGCAGGAGACAGGGCACTGAAGCTTTCTTT
CASRRQGTEAFF
>TRBV30|NA|13|TRBJ1-5|NA
TGTGCCTGGAGTGGGAGGGGGAGACAGCCCCAGCATTTT
CAWSGRGRQPQHF
>TRBV28|TRBD1|15|TRBJ1-2|few
TGTGCCAGCAGTTCCTCCGGGACAGGGTTTAATGGCTACACCTTC
CASSSSGTGFNGYTF
>TRBV3-1/TRBV3-2|NA|13|TRBJ1-5|NA
TGTGCCAGCAGCCGCACCGGGAATCAGCCCCAGCATTTT
CASSRTGNQPQHF
>TRBV6-5|NA|12|TRBJ2-1|NA
TGTGCCAGCACCAGAGGGAGCGGTGAGCAGTTCTTC
CASTRGSGEQFF
>TRBV5-1|NA|15|TRBJ1-1|NA
TGCGCCAGCAGCTTGGGACACAGGGTTTCTGGTGAAGCTTTCTTT
CASSLGHRVSGEAFF
>TRBV6-5|TRBD1|16|TRBJ2-7|NA
TGTGCCAGCAGTTATCAGGGACAGGGGGGAGGCTACGAGCAGTACTTC
CASSYQGQGGGYEQYF
>TRBV4-1|TRBD1|16|TRBJ1-5|NA
TGCGCCAGCAGCCTTGGGGACAGTAGGCCCAATCAGCCCCAGCATTTT
CASSLGDSRPNQPQHF
>TRBV14|NA|14|TRBJ1-1|NA
TGTGCCAGCAGCCACGACAGTTCGAACACTGAAGCTTTCTTT
CASSHDSSNTEAFF
>TRBV19|NA|12|TRBJ1-2|NA
TGTGCCACACACAGGACTCTTTATGGCTACACCTTC
CATHRTLYGYTF
>TRBV7-8|TRBD1|13|TRBJ1-1|NA
TGTGCCAGCAGGCGAACAGGGGGCACTGAAGCTTTCTTT
CASRRTGGTEAFF
>TRBV3-1/TRBV3-2|NA|15|TRBJ1-1|NA
TGTGCCAGCAGCCAAGGTCGGGGGCAGGCCGCTGAAGCTTTCTTT
CASSQGRGQAAEAFF
>TRBV4-1|TRBD2|16|TRBJ2-1|NA
TGCGCCAGCAGCCAAGATTGGCCTAGCGGGAGCCATGAGCAGTTCTTC
CASSQDWPSGSHEQFF
>TRBV9|NA|15|TRBJ1-3|few
TGTGCCAGCAGCGTAGTGGGGGCGCATAGAAACACCATATATTTT
CASSVVGAHRNTIYF
>TRBV7-9|NA|12|TRBJ2-5|NA
TGTGCCAGCAGCTATGGCCAAGAGACCCAGTACTTC
CASSYGQETQYF
>TRBV21-1|NA|14|TRBJ2-7|once
TGTGCCAGCAGCACAGGGCACACTCGATACGAGCAGTACTTC
CASSTGHTRYEQYF